This T cell receptor (beta chain) came from a study of blood T cell repertoires in COVID-19. Overall study context: Both acute and convalescent COVID-19 samples were obtained from the United States, Italy and Spain.

In the study's own analysis: Amplification from reference gene primers served as the basis for estimated nucleated cell counts. Data came from immunoSEQ multiplex PCR; TCRdb stores just in-frame clones and leaves some out. D and trimming were read from the DNA, whereas the V and J calls and clone size are those reported in that table. The data show some 90,000 clones, approximately 86% seen once. This CDR3 is 16 amino acids long. With 3 bases removed from V and 7 bases from J, the gap between germline ends came to 22 bases. CDR1 is SGHRS and CDR2 is YFSETQ in the germline V gene. The sequencing sample was made of peripheral blood. This receptor was identified in a man aged 80 or over with active or convalescent COVID-19. V gene TRBV5-1 combines with J gene TRBJ1-2, with D unresolved. CDR3 sequence reads: CASSYDLRSPLSGYTF. The DNA of the CDR3 is TGCGCCAGCAGCTATGACCTTCGTAGCCCACTGAGTGGCTACACCTTC.